The 12 T cell receptor beta chains below come from one sample, sequenced in a study of control samples from healthy donors and cancer patients. The repertoire was sequenced with immunoSEQ multiplex PCR; TCRdb's copy has only in-frame clones and lacks some. The repertoire consists of roughly 100,000 clones, with roughly 89% occurring once and the leading ten covering less than 3.5%. The sequencing input was blood. The receptor source for this set is a human donor in good health. The donor label of this sample is uncertain.

The chain has TRBV24-1 and TRBJ2-1, with D perhaps TRBD1 (7 bases). The CDR3 is 16 amino acids. The germline gives CDR1 KGHDR, CDR2 SFDVKD. V was trimmed by 4 bases and J by 0 bases, leaving 12 bases between them. The CDR3 here is CATSDFQGGSYNEQFF. The CDR3 DNA reads TGTGCCACCAGTGACTTCCAGGGGGGCTCCTACAATGAGCAGTTCTTC.

This clone was detected once. This chain joins TRBV6-6 and TRBJ2-2; TRBD1 might be the D (5 bases). Trimming cost V 5 bases and J 4 bases, with 8 bases left between them. Germline CDR1 reads MNHNY; CDR2 reads SVGAGI (reference sequence). The CDR3 totals 13 residues. CDR3 bases: TGTGCCAGCAGTGACAGCCCCACCGGGGAGCTGTTTTTT. Translation: CASSDSPTGELFF.

The chain combines TRBV11-2 with TRBJ1-6; TRBD1 matches 8 bases. V was clipped by 0 bases and J by 6 bases; unmatched bases: 1. The CDR3 has 15 residues. Germline CDR1 is SGHAT and CDR2 is FQNNGV. CDR3 sequence reads: CASSLETGGNSPLHF. CDR3 nucleotide sequence: TGTGCCAGCAGCTTAGAAACAGGGGGTAATTCACCCCTCCACTTT.

The V gene is TRBV7-2, the J gene TRBJ2-7; 8 bases agree with TRBD2. The germline gives CDR1 SGHTA, CDR2 FQGNSA. This CDR3 comprises 15 residues. J lost 2 bases, V lost 5 bases, and 8 bases had no gene match. CDR3 DNA: TGTGCCAGCAGCCCCACTAGCGGCCGACCCTACGAGCAGTACGTC. Protein product: CASSPTSGRPYEQYV.

The gene calls are TRBV11-2 and TRBJ1-1; D may be TRBD1 (6 bases). Germline-derived CDR1 and CDR2 are SGHAT and FQNNGV. V was shortened by 3 bases and J by 8 bases, with 10 bases between the two germline ends. CDR3 length: 12 amino acids. The CDR3 coding sequence is TGTGCCAGCAGCTTCGACAGGCGCGAAGCTTTCTTT. It specifies CASSFDRREAFF. The whole variable domain, filled in from reference TRBV11-2 and TRBJ1-1, reads EAGVAQSPRYKIIEKRQSVAFWCNPISGHATLYWYQQILGQGPKLLIQFQNNGVVDDSQLPKDRFSAERLKGVDSTLKIQPAKLEDSAVYLCASSFDRREAFFGQGTRLTVV.

The rearrangement links TRBV5-1 to TRBJ1-2; the match to TRBD1 covers 11 bases. The V and J ends lost 2 bases and 3 bases, in that order; junction bases with no gene match: 6. There are 16 residues in the CDR3. Germline-derived CDR1 and CDR2 are SGHRS and YFSETQ. As DNA, the CDR3 is TGCGCCAGCAGCTTTGTACCGGGACAGGGGGACTATGGCTACACCTTC. Translating gives CASSFVPGQGDYGYTF.

The gene calls are TRBV6-2 or TRBV6-3 and TRBJ1-5; 8 positions match TRBD1. The length of the CDR3 is 16 residues. The ends lost 6 bases at V and 3 bases at J; junction bases unmatched: 10. Germline lookup yields CDR1 MNHEY and CDR2 SVGEGT. CDR3 in amino acids: CASSPGGTGINQPQHF. The DNA of the CDR3 is TGTGCCAGCAGCCCCGGAGGGACAGGAATCAATCAGCCCCAGCATTTT.

In its sample, this clone was seen once. The chain combines TRBV2 with TRBJ2-7, with TRBD1 identical over 8 bases. Trimming took 1 base from V and 3 from J; bases not matched to a gene: 8. Germline V gene sequence: CDR1 SNHLY, CDR2 FYNNEI. This CDR3 comprises 16 residues. CDR3 protein: CASSEGFGRGLYEQYF. The CDR3 DNA reads as TGTGCCAGCAGTGAAGGATTCGGCAGGGGGCTCTACGAGCAGTACTTC.

This chain uses TRBV2 with TRBJ1-2; D unresolved. Between the trimmed V and J ends, which lost 4 bases and 5 bases, there was a span of 8 bases. This CDR3 is built from 12 residues. Germline CDR1 SNHLY, CDR2 FYNNEI. DNA of the CDR3: TGTGCCAGCAGTGTGTCCCGATATGGCTACACCTTC. This codes for CASSVSRYGYTF. The whole variable domain, remainder taken from reference TRBV2 and TRBJ1-2, is EPEVTQTPSHQVTQMGQEVILRCVPISNHLYFYWYRQILGQKVEFLVSFYNNEISEKSEIFDDQFSVERPDGSNFTLKIRSTKLEDSAMYFCASSVSRYGYTFGSGTRLTVV.

The chain is built from TRBV7-9 and TRBJ2-6, with no clear D. CDR3 size: 16 residues. Germline V gene sequence: CDR1 SEHNR, CDR2 FQNEAQ (reference sequence). Trimming shortened V by 1 base and J by 2 bases, and 9 bases separated the two germline ends. The DNA of the CDR3 is TGTGCCAGCAGCTTAGTTGTGAAGACTGGGGCCAACGTCCTGACTTTC. This gives the protein CASSLVVKTGANVLTF.

The gene calls are TRBV5-6 and TRBJ2-6; D ambiguous. The CDR3 has 16 amino acids. Trimming stripped 4 bases from V and 0 bases from J, with 11 bases between. CDR1 and CDR2 (germline): SGHDT, YYEEEE. CDR3 amino acids: CASSRPLDSGANVLTF. DNA of the CDR3: TGTGCCAGCAGCCGGCCCCTGGACTCTGGGGCCAACGTCCTGACTTTC.

The V call is TRBV11-2, the J call TRBJ2-2, with a possible D match to TRBD1 (5 bases). CDR3 length: 13 residues. Per the germline V gene, CDR1 is SGHAT and CDR2 is FQNNGV. V dropped 11 bases and J dropped 1 base, with 11 bases sitting between them. The CDR3, as DNA: TGTGCCGAACAGGATTTGAACACCGGGGAGCTGTTTTTT. This gives the protein CAEQDLNTGELFF. The full variable domain, completed using reference TRBV11-2 and TRBJ2-2, is EAGVAQSPRYKIIEKRQSVAFWCNPISGHATLYWYQQILGQGPKLLIQFQNNGVVDDSQLPKDRFSAERLKGVDSTLKIQPAKLEDSAVYLCAEQDLNTGELFFGEGSRLTVL.